Detailed here is one TCR beta chain. What it recognizes is unknown. A junction end diverges from the germline sequence, so it may reflect a read error. This CDR3 has 15 residues. After constant-region reverse-primer amplification, full-length variable regions underwent semi-nested PCR with Nested Universal Primer A. TCRdb re-called the 5' RACE reads with MiXCR, one entry per CDR3 protein. Of 7,500 to 8,500 distinct CDR3 sequences listed, roughly 50% are singletons. The study's findings and limits: Tumor Treg TCRs overlapped most with tumor naive CD4+ cells.

The material sequenced was memory CD4+ T cells sorted from a lymph node. Subset denoted: memory CD4+ T cells, CD4+CD45RO+CD25-. This chain joins TRBV12-3 or TRBV12-4 and TRBJ2-3, with 7 bases fitting TRBD1. The TCR sequence derives from a female donor with breast cancer. CDR3 region: CASSPGHPRTGTQYF. The CDR3 nucleotides are TGTGCCAGCAGTCCGGGACACCCCAGGACAGGTACGCAGTATTTT.